Listed here are 7 T cell receptor beta chains from one sample, sequenced in a study of cytomegalovirus exposure and HLA in healthy donors. PCR was performed using 60 Vbeta and 13 Jbeta primers. Here immunoSEQ multiplex PCR was the method, and the copy in TCRdb shows in-frame clones only, minus some. The sample has approximately 190,000 clones, approximately 80% seen once. Sequenced sample: PBMCs. The receptors come from a boy younger than 10 in good health and CMV-seronegative.

This clone showed up just a few times. The chain carries TRBV7-9 and TRBJ1-3, with no clear D. Looked up from germline, CDR1 is SEHNR and CDR2 is FQNEAQ (reference sequence). V dropped 3 bases and J dropped 7 bases, with 10 bases sitting between them. The CDR3 is 13 amino acids. CDR3 protein: CASSLPGSNTIYF. CDR3 sequence (DNA): TGTGCCAGCAGCTTGCCCGGTTCGAACACCATATATTTT.

The sample holds a few counts of this clone. The chain recombines TRBV28 with TRBJ2-2, with 7 bases fitting TRBD2. The J segment lost 10 bases and the V segment lost 2 bases, leaving 7 bases of the junction unmatched. Germline loops: CDR1 MDHEN, CDR2 SYDVKM. This CDR3 spans 14 amino acids. In nucleotides, the CDR3 is TGTGCCAGCAGTTTAAGCGGGATTTCCGAGGAGCTGTTTTTT. Translating it yields CASSLSGISEELFF.

V gene TRBV7-2 combines with J gene TRBJ2-7; 9 bases are shared with TRBD1. CDR1 SGHTA and CDR2 FQGNSA come from the germline V gene. The CDR3 runs 14 residues. The ends lost 5 bases at V and 3 bases at J; junction bases unmatched: 5. The CDR3 nucleotides read TGTGCCAGCAGCCGACAGGGGGGAGACTACGAGCAGTACTTC. Protein sequence: CASSRQGGDYEQYF.

The chain uses TRBV29-1 and TRBJ2-5; perhaps TRBD1 as D (5 bases). The assigned J gene may be wrong: the sequence end matches TRBJ2-7 better. Germline V gene sequence: CDR1 SQVTM, CDR2 ANQGSEA. The CDR3 covers 11 residues. This CDR3 reads CSVGDRYEQYF. As DNA, the CDR3 is TGCAGCGTTGGTGACAGATACGAGCAGTACTTC.

The chain joins TRBV18 to TRBJ1-5, with D tentatively TRBD1 (5 bases). CDR3 length: 13 residues. Looked up from germline, CDR1 is KGHSH and CDR2 is LQKENI. The ends were cut back, 1 base at V and 7 bases at J, with 8 bases in the middle. CDR3 protein: CASSPLQGQPQHF. For the CDR3, the DNA is TGTGCCAGCTCACCACTCCAGGGCCAGCCCCAGCATTTT.

V usage is TRBV5-4 and J usage is TRBJ2-1; 7 nucleotides match TRBD2. Germline V gene sequence: CDR1 SGHNT, CDR2 YYREEE (reference sequence). The CDR3 covers 16 residues. After removal of 5 bases from V and 4 bases from J, the junction contained 12 bases not matched to a gene. As DNA, the CDR3 is TGTGCCAGCAGTTGGGGGGGGGACCGATTTTACAATGAGCAGTTCTTC. It codes for CASSWGGDRFYNEQFF.

This clone was counted between two and nine times. The chain is built from TRBV7-9 and TRBJ2-7; 7 nucleotides agree with TRBD1. V lost 4 bases, J lost 2 bases, and 2 bases stayed unmatched. There are 13 residues in the CDR3. CDR1 SEHNR and CDR2 FQNEAQ come from the germline V gene (reference sequence). The CDR3 nucleotides are TGTGCCAGCAGCTCGACAGGGACCTACGAGCAGTACTTC. This gives the protein CASSSTGTYEQYF. Together with reference TRBV7-9 and TRBJ2-7, the CDR3 gives the full variable domain: DTGVSQNPRHKITKRGQNVTFRCDPISEHNRLYWYRQTLGQGPEFLTYFQNEAQLEKSRLLSDRFSAERPKGSFSTLEIQRTEQGDSAMYLCASSSTGTYEQYFGPGTRLTVT.